These T cell receptor beta chains were read from a single sample in a study of blood T cell repertoires in COVID-19. Libraries were prepared by immunoSEQ multiplex PCR; TCRdb keeps only in-frame clonotypes and omits some of them. Here the sample spans about 330,000 clones, 75% to 90% being singletons. The sample was PBMCs or T cells enriched from blood (not recorded which). Receptor source: a man aged 25 to 45 who had recovered from COVID-19. Both conserved end residues are part of each CDR3.

TRBJ2-5,TRBV5-4,CASSQQGDQETQYF
TRBJ2-7,TRBV3-1/TRBV3-2,CASSQSGLAISYEQYF
TRBJ2-2,TRBV11-3,CASSSGQVDGELFF
TRBJ2-5,TRBV10-1,CASSAGQRYQETQYF
TRBJ2-4,TRBV9,CASSRSGGAKNIQYF
TRBJ1-1,TRBV5-8,CASSSDQLTGENTEAFF
TRBJ1-3,TRBV14,CASSQVANSGNTIYF
TRBJ1-1,TRBV10-2,CASSESKTVNTEAFF
TRBJ1-2,TRBV24-1,CATSPGYGGYTF
TRBJ2-1,TRBV7-8,CASSLAPGQGYNEQFF